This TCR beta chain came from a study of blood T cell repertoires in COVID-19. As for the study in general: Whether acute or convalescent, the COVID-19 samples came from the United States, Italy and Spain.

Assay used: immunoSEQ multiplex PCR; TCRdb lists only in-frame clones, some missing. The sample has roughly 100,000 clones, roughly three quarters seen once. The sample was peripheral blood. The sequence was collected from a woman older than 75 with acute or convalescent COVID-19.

The DNA for the CDR3 is TGTGCCAGCAAATCGGGGGGCGACGAGCAGTACTTC. Its translation is CASKSGGDEQYF. The genes are TRBV6-5 and TRBJ2-7, with a weak D call TRBD2 (7 bases). V dropped 7 bases and J dropped 5 bases, with 12 bases sitting between them. Germline assignment: CDR1 MNHEY and CDR2 SVGAGI. This CDR3 has 12 amino acids.